This T cell receptor beta chain emerged from a study of OX40 agonist ivuxolimab in advanced cancers. In the study overall: Dose-escalation cases comprised hepatocellular carcinoma, melanoma, renal cell or head and neck cancer.

TCRdb's copy holds only in-frame clones and misses some; the assay was immunoSEQ multiplex PCR. The table includes approximately 60,000 clones, roughly 84% detected once. At cycle 4 day 1, cycle 7 day 1, and baseline, blood was sampled. The ends were cut back, 5 bases at V and 4 bases at J, with 7 bases in the middle. There are 11 residues in the CDR3. CDR1 is SGHRS and CDR2 is YFSETQ in the germline V gene. Study results and limitations: The investigators did not determine what antigen specificity the expanded peripheral T cells had.

This clone was seen only a few times. Its target is unknown. Material: CD4+ or CD8+ T cells sorted from blood, obtained in a trial of the OX40 agonist ivuxolimab. This receptor was taken from an adult with an advanced solid tumor such as melanoma, head and neck, liver or kidney cancer. The chain combines TRBV5-1 with TRBJ2-7, with D uncertain. The CDR3 bases are TGCGCCAGCAGATCGGAATACGAGCAGTACTTC. This translates into CASRSEYEQYF.